This T cell receptor beta chain was retrieved from a study of shared clonotypes between healthy human individuals. Profiling relied on immunoSEQ multiplex PCR, and the TCRdb table lists in-frame clones only, not all of them. The profile shows hundreds of thousands of clones, 90% to 95% of them singletons. On this clone itself: Other DNA sequences from this sample encode an identical CDR3 as well.

This CDR3 has 13 residues. CDR1 and CDR2 from the germline V gene are SQVTM and ANQGSEA. Deletions cut 2 bases from V and 1 base from J, with 9 bases between. Naive CD8 populations comprised CD45RO-negative cells positively selected for CCR7, excluding terminally differentiated effector memory CD45RA+ cells. The origin of this receptor is a woman aged 25-40 years in good health. Input material: naive CD8+ T cells sorted from blood. The chain joins TRBV29-1 to TRBJ2-7; the D gene is possibly TRBD2 (6 bases). Here the CDR3 reads CSVELGRSYEQYF. In DNA form, the CDR3 reads TGCAGCGTTGAACTCGGGAGATCCTACGAGCAGTACTTC.